The source of this T cell receptor (beta chain) is a study of blood T cell repertoires in COVID-19. Study background: The study drew acute and convalescent COVID-19 samples from the United States, Italy and Spain.

Germline values: CDR1 GTSNPN, CDR2 SVGIG (reference sequence). The CDR3 covers 13 residues. The ends were cut back, 3 bases at V and 5 bases at J, with 13 bases in the middle. In the authors' workflow: Estimated nucleated cell counts came from reference gene primer amplification. TCRdb's table, derived via immunoSEQ multiplex PCR, lists solely in-frame clones and lacks some. The V and J calls and clone size are taken from that table; D and trimming were inferred from the DNA. The sample has around 140,000 clones; over 70% are singletons. About this clone: Distinct nucleotide sequences in the sample also encode this CDR3.

The chain uses TRBV30 and TRBJ1-1; no definite D call. This clonotype originated in a man aged 65 to 85 who had recovered from COVID-19. Sequencing was done on a sample of peripheral blood. DNA for the CDR3: TGTGCCTGGAGCTCGGGTGATGTTACTGAAGCTTTCTTT. The encoded protein is CAWSSGDVTEAFF.